A selection of T cell receptor beta chains follows, all from one sample in a study of blood T cell repertoires in COVID-19. This table comes from immunoSEQ multiplex PCR, and its TCRdb copy is limited to in-frame clones, with some not included. The repertoire holds about 480,000 clones, about 85% seen once, with roughly 1.8% in the top ten. Sequences were obtained from PBMCs or T cells enriched from blood (not recorded which). Receptors originate from a woman aged 18-29 years with acute COVID-19. CDR3s include the opening cysteine and the closing phenylalanine or tryptophan. Fields, in order: V gene, J gene, D gene, clone size, CDR3 protein, CDR3 DNA. D genes are given only for firm matches. Only part of the rows carry a size: once, few, many, or a class if the clone is expanded.

TRBV28,TRBJ2-3,TRBD2,many,CASTQTRGTSGSSTDTQYF,TGTGCCAGCACTCAAACTCGGGGGACTAGCGGGAGCTCCACAGATACGCAGTATTTT
TRBV5-1,TRBJ2-7,TRBD2,NA,CASSLASGRDSYEQYF,TGCGCCAGCAGCTTGGCCAGCGGGAGAGACTCCTACGAGCAGTACTTC
TRBV7-2,TRBJ1-3,NA,NA,CASSPGGRPSGNTIYF,TGTGCCAGCAGCCCTGGGGGGAGGCCCTCTGGAAACACCATATATTTT
TRBV5-6,TRBJ1-2,NA,NA,CASSLGSAFYGYTF,TGTGCCAGCAGCTTGGGGTCAGCGTTCTATGGCTACACCTTC
TRBV7-6,TRBJ2-3,NA,NA,CASSPTGDTQYF,TGTGCCAGCAGTCCTACTGGAGATACGCAGTATTTT
TRBV4-2,TRBJ2-5,NA,once,CASSQVQGKRETQYF,TGTGCCAGCAGCCAAGTACAGGGAAAGAGAGAGACCCAGTACTTC
TRBV3-1/TRBV3-2,TRBJ1-2,TRBD1,NA,CASSATGGVYGYTF,TGTGCCAGCAGCGCCACAGGGGGTGTCTATGGCTACACCTTC
TRBV19,TRBJ1-2,NA,NA,CASSISQGFMFVYGYTF,TGTGCCAGTAGTATATCACAGGGCTTCATGTTCGTCTATGGCTACACCTTC
TRBV28,TRBJ2-1,TRBD1,NA,CASSLPGTGGNEQFF,TGTGCCAGCAGTTTACCGGGGACAGGGGGCAATGAGCAGTTCTTC
TRBV5-4,TRBJ1-1,NA,NA,CASSQKLLHRDSNTEAFF,TGTGCCAGCAGCCAAAAACTCCTTCACAGGGATTCGAACACTGAAGCTTTCTTT
TRBV6-2/TRBV6-3,TRBJ1-5,NA,once,CASSYTRDTSQPQHF,TGTGCCAGCAGTTACACCCGGGACACAAGTCAGCCCCAGCATTTT
TRBV28,TRBJ2-1,NA,NA,CASSPFPYNEQFF,TGTGCCAGCAGTCCCTTCCCCTACAATGAGCAGTTCTTC
TRBV2,TRBJ1-5,NA,NA,CASSAYQGSNQPQHF,TGTGCCAGCAGTGCATATCAGGGTAGCAATCAGCCCCAGCATTTT
TRBV20-1,TRBJ1-6,TRBD1,NA,CSASPRGQGLNSPLHF,TGCAGTGCTAGTCCCCGGGGACAGGGGCTAAATTCACCCCTCCACTTT
TRBV30,TRBJ2-2,TRBD1,NA,CAFRGQGAPGELFF,TGTGCCTTTCGCGGACAGGGGGCGCCCGGGGAGCTGTTTTTT
TRBV7-3,TRBJ1-3,NA,NA,CASSLNGPGLSGNTIYF,TGTGCCAGCAGCTTAAATGGCCCAGGTCTCTCTGGAAACACCATATATTTT
TRBV12-3/TRBV12-4,TRBJ1-2,NA,NA,CASWGVSRGGYTF,TGTGCCAGTTGGGGGGTCTCCCGTGGTGGCTACACCTTC
TRBV7-2,TRBJ1-5,NA,NA,CASSLVAQNIQPQHF,TGTGCCAGCAGCTTAGTCGCACAGAATATTCAGCCCCAGCATTTT
TRBV6-5,TRBJ1-5,NA,NA,CASRPLTGNQPQHF,TGTGCCAGCAGGCCTTTGACGGGTAATCAGCCCCAGCATTTT
TRBV6-2/TRBV6-3,TRBJ2-7,TRBD2,NA,CASRPGGGESYEQYF,TGTGCCAGCCGCCCCGGGGGGGGAGAGTCCTACGAGCAGTACTTC
TRBV6-5,TRBJ2-3,NA,NA,CASSYYSSDTQYF,TGTGCCAGCAGTTACTACTCGTCAGATACGCAGTATTTT
TRBV9,TRBJ2-6,TRBD1,NA,CASSGGQGAPGANVLTF,TGTGCCAGCAGCGGAGGACAGGGGGCGCCTGGGGCCAACGTCCTGACTTTC
TRBV28,TRBJ1-2,TRBD1,NA,CASRPLGTAYGYTF,TGTGCCAGCCGGCCCCTGGGGACAGCCTATGGCTACACCTTC
TRBV27,TRBJ2-7,TRBD2,NA,CASSGTSGAYEQYF,TGTGCCAGCAGTGGGACTAGCGGGGCCTACGAGCAGTACTTC
TRBV10-3,TRBJ1-1,NA,NA,CAIAQTGNTEAFF,TGTGCCATTGCTCAGACAGGGAACACTGAAGCTTTCTTT
TRBV24-1,TRBJ2-7,NA,many,CATSDPTASSTYEQYF,TGTGCCACCAGTGATCCGACAGCCAGTTCCACCTACGAGCAGTACTTC
TRBV21-1,TRBJ2-3,NA,NA,CASRAHREGLQDTDTQYF,TGTGCCAGCAGGGCCCACCGGGAAGGGCTTCAAGACACAGATACGCAGTATTTT
TRBV6-2/TRBV6-3,TRBJ1-5,NA,NA,CASSYGGASQPQHF,TGTGCCAGCAGTTACGGGGGGGCGAGTCAGCCCCAGCATTTT
TRBV11-3,TRBJ2-7,NA,NA,CASSRGHEQYF,TGTGCCAGCAGTAGGGGCCACGAGCAGTACTTC
TRBV28,TRBJ1-5,NA,NA,CASSLSGLYSNQPQHF,TGTGCCAGCAGTTTATCAGGTCTATATAGCAATCAGCCCCAGCATTTT
TRBV2,TRBJ2-3,TRBD1,NA,CARGQILDNTQYF,TGTGCCAGGGGACAGATCCTCGATAATACGCAGTATTTT
TRBV6-6,TRBJ1-1,TRBD1,few,CASSYSTGTGNTEAFF,TGTGCCAGCAGTTACTCGACCGGGACAGGGAACACTGAAGCTTTCTTT
TRBV27,TRBJ1-6,NA,NA,CASSFTPGVYNSPLHF,TGTGCCAGCAGCTTCACTCCGGGGGTCTATAATTCACCCCTCCACTTT
TRBV9,TRBJ1-4,TRBD1,NA,CASSLTGGRANEKLFF,TGTGCCAGCAGCTTGACAGGGGGCAGGGCTAATGAAAAACTGTTTTTT
TRBV27,TRBJ1-6,NA,NA,CASRSGGPGSPLHF,TGTGCCAGCAGGTCGGGGGGCCCGGGTTCACCCCTCCACTTT
TRBV7-8,TRBJ1-6,TRBD1,NA,CASSLALLGTGNNSPLHF,TGTGCCAGCAGCTTAGCCCTTTTGGGGACAGGGAATAATTCACCCCTCCACTTT
TRBV19,TRBJ2-5,NA,NA,CASSIRGETQYF,TGTGCCAGTAGTATCCGCGGCGAGACCCAGTACTTC
TRBV5-4,TRBJ2-7,TRBD1,NA,CASSLDRGNEQYF,TGTGCCAGCAGCTTGGACAGGGGCAACGAGCAGTACTTC
TRBV10-3,TRBJ2-7,TRBD1,NA,CAISDRGPGQGAAYEQYF,TGTGCCATCAGTGACAGAGGACCGGGACAGGGGGCTGCCTACGAGCAGTACTTC
TRBV29-1,TRBJ2-3,TRBD2,once,CSVATGGTGTDTQYF,TGCAGCGTTGCAACCGGGGGGACGGGCACAGATACGCAGTATTTT
TRBV19,TRBJ1-3,NA,NA,CASSTGIAGNTIYF,TGTGCCAGTAGTACAGGGATTGCTGGAAACACCATATATTTT
TRBV3-1/TRBV3-2,TRBJ1-5,NA,few,CASSQEISELTPQHF,TGTGCCAGCAGCCAAGAAATCAGCGAACTGACGCCCCAGCATTTT
TRBV25-1,TRBJ1-5,NA,NA,CASSQTGVNQPQHF,TGTGCCAGCAGTCAGACAGGCGTCAATCAGCCCCAGCATTTT
TRBV5-4,TRBJ1-2,NA,NA,CASSLQGANYGYTF,TGTGCCAGCAGCTTGCAGGGTGCTAACTATGGCTACACCTTC
TRBV7-9,TRBJ2-1,NA,NA,CASSLTEGSYNEQFF,TGTGCCAGCAGCCTTACAGAGGGCTCCTACAATGAGCAGTTCTTC
TRBV4-1,TRBJ1-2,NA,NA,CASSQDRGGRDGYTF,TGCGCCAGCAGCCAAGATCGAGGGGGAAGGGATGGCTACACCTTC
TRBV19,TRBJ1-5,NA,NA,CASSIAGDQPQHF,TGTGCCAGTAGTATAGCCGGGGATCAGCCCCAGCATTTT
TRBV18,TRBJ1-1,TRBD1,NA,CASSQGEVNTEAFF,TGTGCCAGCTCCCAGGGGGAGGTGAACACTGAAGCTTTCTTT
TRBV7-2,TRBJ2-2,NA,NA,CASSRLNTGELFF,TGTGCCAGCAGCAGACTGAACACCGGGGAGCTGTTTTTT
TRBV9,TRBJ2-1,TRBD2,NA,CASSGGLNNEQFF,TGTGCCAGCAGCGGGGGACTAAACAATGAGCAGTTCTTC
TRBV6-4,TRBJ1-2,TRBD1,NA,CASSDSTGPNGYTF,TGTGCCAGCAGTGACTCGACAGGGCCGAATGGCTACACCTTC
TRBV5-4,TRBJ1-5,NA,NA,CASSLDPGNNQPQHF,TGTGCCAGCAGCTTGGATCCAGGAAACAATCAGCCCCAGCATTTT
TRBV20-1,TRBJ2-7,NA,NA,CSARSNYEQYF,TGCAGTGCTAGATCTAATTACGAGCAGTACTTC
TRBV20-1,TRBJ2-7,NA,NA,CSARAYSEQYF,TGCAGTGCTAGAGCCTACTCCGAGCAGTACTTC
TRBV21-1,TRBJ2-2,NA,NA,CASSNVTRWTGELFF,TGTGCCAGCAGCAATGTGACTAGGTGGACCGGGGAGCTGTTTTTT